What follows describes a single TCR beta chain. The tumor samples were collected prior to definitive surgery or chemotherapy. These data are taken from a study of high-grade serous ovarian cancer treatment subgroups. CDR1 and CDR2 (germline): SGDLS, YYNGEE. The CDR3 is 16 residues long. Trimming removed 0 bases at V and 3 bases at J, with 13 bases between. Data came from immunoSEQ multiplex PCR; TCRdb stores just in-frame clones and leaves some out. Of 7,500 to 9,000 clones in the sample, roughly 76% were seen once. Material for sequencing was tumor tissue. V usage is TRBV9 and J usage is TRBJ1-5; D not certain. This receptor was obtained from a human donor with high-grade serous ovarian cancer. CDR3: CASSVGSLPFNQPQHF. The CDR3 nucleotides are TGTGCCAGCAGCGTAGGGTCATTACCATTCAATCAGCCCCAGCATTTT.